Here is one T cell receptor beta chain with its context. Original methodology: Nucleated cell counts were estimated from reference gene primer amplification. Produced via immunoSEQ multiplex PCR; TCRdb's table is partial and in-frame only. The DNA was the basis for D and trimming; V, J and clone size are from that table. The repertoire holds 130,000 to 150,000 clones, with 80% to 90% as singletons. A Seattle source enrolled patients during active infection and followed them longitudinally. After removal of 5 bases from V and 4 bases from J, the junction contained 7 bases not matched to a gene. Germline V gene lookup returns CDR1 SGHAT and CDR2 FQNNGV. The CDR3 has 15 residues. This entry belongs to a study of blood T cell repertoires in COVID-19. Across the whole study: COVID-19 samples collected from the United States, Italy and Spain covered acute and convalescent phases. In each case, the material was cDNA or gDNA derived from T cells, B-cell-depleted T cells, or PBMCs.

The chain has TRBV11-2 and TRBJ2-2, with TRBD2 matching over 7 bases. The source material was peripheral blood. The receptor's source is a woman in her sixties or seventies with COVID-19, enrolled during active disease. The CDR3 DNA sequence: TGTGCCAGCAGCCTATCCCGGGGGGTCACCGGGGAGCTGTTTTTT. Residues: CASSLSRGVTGELFF.